Listed here is a single T cell receptor (beta chain). This CDR3 is also generated by other DNA sequences in the sample. The PCR had 60 Vbeta and 13 Jbeta primers. Data came from immunoSEQ multiplex PCR; TCRdb stores just in-frame clones and leaves some out. This sample yields over 100,000 clones, of which 70% to 90% are seen a single time; roughly 2.6% belongs to the top ten. The CDR3 is 15 residues long. Germline V gives CDR1 SNHLY, CDR2 FYNNEI. V shed 6 bases, J shed 0 bases, and the junction held 7 bases outside the gene matches. This sample is part of a study of cytomegalovirus exposure and HLA in healthy donors.

What was sequenced was PBMCs. J is TRBJ2-7 and V is TRBV2, with 8 bases aligning to TRBD2. This TCR came from a man aged 35-49 years in good health and CMV-seronegative. CDR3 amino acids: CASRATSGISYEQYF. In nucleotides, the CDR3 is TGTGCCAGCAGGGCAACTAGCGGAATCTCCTACGAGCAGTACTTC.